This TCR beta chain was obtained from a study of blood T cell repertoires in COVID-19. Participants spanned ages about 18 to 100 years and resided in roughly 22 US areas. The table came from immunoSEQ multiplex PCR; TCRdb's copy has only in-frame clones and leaves some out. The sample lists over 350,000 clones; approximately 91% were seen once. CDR1 is MNHNY and CDR2 is SVGAGI in the germline V gene (reference sequence). This CDR3 spans 15 amino acids. V was shortened by 6 bases and J by 2 bases, with 16 bases between the two germline ends. The TCR originated in a woman aged 40 to 55 who had been exposed to COVID-19. The gene calls are TRBV6-6 and TRBJ1-1; D is perhaps TRBD1 (5 bases). Material: PBMCs or T cells enriched from blood (not recorded which). The CDR3 reads CASRPPGGANTEAFF. The CDR3 bases are TGTGCCAGCAGACCCCCCGGGGGAGCAAACACTGAAGCTTTCTTT.